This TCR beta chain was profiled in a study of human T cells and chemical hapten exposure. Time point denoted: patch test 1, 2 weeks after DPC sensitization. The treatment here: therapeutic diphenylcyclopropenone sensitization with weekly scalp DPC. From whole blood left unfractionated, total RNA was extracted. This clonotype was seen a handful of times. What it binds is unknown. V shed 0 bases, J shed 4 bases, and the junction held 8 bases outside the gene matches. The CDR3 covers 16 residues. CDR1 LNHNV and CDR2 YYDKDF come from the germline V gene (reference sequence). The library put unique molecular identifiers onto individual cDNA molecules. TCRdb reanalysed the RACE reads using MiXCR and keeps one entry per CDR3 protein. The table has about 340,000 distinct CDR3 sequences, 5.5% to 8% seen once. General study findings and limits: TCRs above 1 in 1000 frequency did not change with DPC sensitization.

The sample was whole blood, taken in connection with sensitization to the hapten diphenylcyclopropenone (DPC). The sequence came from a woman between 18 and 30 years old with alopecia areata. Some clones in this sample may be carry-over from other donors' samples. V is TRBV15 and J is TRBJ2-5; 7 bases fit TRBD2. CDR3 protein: CATSRDVASGGETQYF. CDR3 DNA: TGTGCCACCAGCAGAGACGTCGCTTCGGGAGGAGAGACCCAGTACTTC.